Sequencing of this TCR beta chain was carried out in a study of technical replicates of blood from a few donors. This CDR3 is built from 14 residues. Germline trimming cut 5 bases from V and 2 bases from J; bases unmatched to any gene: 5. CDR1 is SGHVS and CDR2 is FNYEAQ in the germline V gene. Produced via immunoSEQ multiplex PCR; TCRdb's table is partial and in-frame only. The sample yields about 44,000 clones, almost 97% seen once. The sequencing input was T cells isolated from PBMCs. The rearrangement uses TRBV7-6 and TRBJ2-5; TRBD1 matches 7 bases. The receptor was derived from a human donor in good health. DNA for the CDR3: TGTGCCAGCAGCCAGACAGGGTTTCAAGAGACCCAGTACTTC. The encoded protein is CASSQTGFQETQYF.